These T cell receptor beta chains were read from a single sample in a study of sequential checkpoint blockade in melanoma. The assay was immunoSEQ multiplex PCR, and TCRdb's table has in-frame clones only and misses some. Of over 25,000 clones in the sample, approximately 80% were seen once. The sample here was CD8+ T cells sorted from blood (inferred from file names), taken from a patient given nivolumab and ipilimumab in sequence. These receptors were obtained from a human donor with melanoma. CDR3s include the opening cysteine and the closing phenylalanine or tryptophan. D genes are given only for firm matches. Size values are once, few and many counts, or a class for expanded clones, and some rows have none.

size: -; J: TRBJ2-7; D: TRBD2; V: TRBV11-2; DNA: TGTGCCAGCAGCTTATCCGCGGGGGGGCACAACGAGCAGTACTTC; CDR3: CASSLSAGGHNEQYF
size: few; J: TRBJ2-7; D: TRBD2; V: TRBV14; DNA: TGTGCCAGCAGCCATCGCGCGGGGGGGGTGTCCTACGAGCAGTACTTC; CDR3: CASSHRAGGVSYEQYF
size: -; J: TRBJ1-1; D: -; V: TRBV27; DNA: TGTGCCAGCAGTTTGTCCAGGGGTAACACTGAAGCTTTCTTT; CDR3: CASSLSRGNTEAFF
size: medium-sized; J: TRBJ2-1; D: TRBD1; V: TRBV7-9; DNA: TGTGCCAGCAGCTTAGCGGCCGGGACAGTCAAGGGGCAGTTCTTC; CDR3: CASSLAAGTVKGQFF
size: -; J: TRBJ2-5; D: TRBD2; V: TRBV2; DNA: TGTGCCAGCAGCGGTCAGCGGGGGGTAGAGAGAGAGACCCAGTACTTC; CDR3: CASSGQRGVERETQYF
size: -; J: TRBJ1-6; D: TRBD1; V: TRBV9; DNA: TGTGCCAGCAGCGCCCCGGGACAGGGGGCGCCGAATTCACCCCTCCACTTT; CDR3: CASSAPGQGAPNSPLHF
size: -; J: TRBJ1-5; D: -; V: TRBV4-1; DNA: TGCGCCAGCAGCCACGGACAAGGCAATCAGCCCCAGCATTTT; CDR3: CASSHGQGNQPQHF
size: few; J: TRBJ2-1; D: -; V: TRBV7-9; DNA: TGTGCCAGCAGCTTCGATTCAGGCAATGAGCAGTTCTTC; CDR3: CASSFDSGNEQFF
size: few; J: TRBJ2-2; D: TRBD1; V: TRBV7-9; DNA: TGTGCCAGCAGCCATTGGACAGGGGGCGAGGAGCTGTTTTTT; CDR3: CASSHWTGGEELFF
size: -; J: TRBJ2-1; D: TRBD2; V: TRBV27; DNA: TGTGCCAGCAGTTTGCGGGGGGGATACAATGAGCAGTTCTTC; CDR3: CASSLRGGYNEQFF
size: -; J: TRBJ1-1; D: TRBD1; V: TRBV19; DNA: TGTGCCAGTAGTATAGGGACAGGATCTATGGGGACTGAAGCTTTCTTT; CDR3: CASSIGTGSMGTEAFF
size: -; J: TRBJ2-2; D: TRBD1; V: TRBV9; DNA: TGTGCCAGCAGCGTAGGGACAGGGGGCGCAGGCGGGGAGCTGTTTTTT; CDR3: CASSVGTGGAGGELFF
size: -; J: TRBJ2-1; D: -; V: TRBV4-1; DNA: TGCGCCAGCAGCCAAGAGGGGGGACTCCCAGGGTACAATGAGCAGTTCTTC; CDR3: CASSQEGGLPGYNEQFF
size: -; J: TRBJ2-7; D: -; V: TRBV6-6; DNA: TGTGCCAGCAGTTACGGAGGATCCTACGAGCAGTACTTC; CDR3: CASSYGGSYEQYF
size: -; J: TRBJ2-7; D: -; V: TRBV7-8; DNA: TGTGCCAGCAGCTCACACAGGGAGCATCCCTCCTACGAGCAGTACTTC; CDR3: CASSSHREHPSYEQYF
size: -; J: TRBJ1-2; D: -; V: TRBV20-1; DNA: TGCAGTGCTAGGGCAGGGGTGGAGTACACCTTC; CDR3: CSARAGVEYTF
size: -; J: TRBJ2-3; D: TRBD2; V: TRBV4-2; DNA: TGTGCCAGCAGCAAATCACTAGCGGGGGGTAACACAGATACGCAGTATTTT; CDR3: CASSKSLAGGNTDTQYF
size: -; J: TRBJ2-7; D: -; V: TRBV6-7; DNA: TGTGCCAGCAGTTCTCCACGCACTAACTACGAGCAGTACTTC; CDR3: CASSSPRTNYEQYF
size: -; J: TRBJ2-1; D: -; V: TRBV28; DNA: TGTGCCAGCAGTTTTGGCGGGTTGAACAATGAGCAGTTCTTC; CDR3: CASSFGGLNNEQFF
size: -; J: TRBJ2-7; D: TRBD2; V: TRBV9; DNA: TGTGCCAGCAGCGTTAGCGGGGGGCAATCCTACGAGCAGTACTTC; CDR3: CASSVSGGQSYEQYF